This T cell receptor (beta chain) was sequenced during a study of control samples from healthy donors and cancer patients (dated by TCRdb to the early 2020s). The library came from the immunoSEQ multiplex PCR assay. In TCRdb, the immuneACCESS table is reduced to in-frame sequences with V and J assigned. These tables do not hold every clone; where another copy was compared, an unresolved V gene accounts for under half, and the others remain unexplained. This sample holds 110,000 to 150,000 clones; about nine tenths were observed only once. Of the sample, approximately 10% is held by the ten largest clones. Relative to germline, V is 2 bases shorter and J is 6 bases shorter, with 5 bases between their ends. From its cysteine to its phenylalanine, the CDR3 spans 11 amino acids. The read is trimmed to its CDR3 DNA, 33 bases read in frame from base 1. Of note for this clone: Its cognate antigen has yet to be identified. Base qualities are not provided; no much larger clone lies one nucleotide away.

The sample taken for sequencing was blood. The TCR originated in a man in his thirties or forties in good health. The chain uses TRBV12-3 or TRBV12-4 and TRBJ2-7; there is no confident call for the D gene. Here the CDR3 is given as CASSLFGEQYF. The DNA is TGTGCCAGCAGTTTATTCGGCGAGCAGTACTTC.